These 25 T cell receptor beta chains came from one sample sequenced in a study of tissue T cells after allogeneic stem cell transplantation. Method: immunoSEQ multiplex PCR; TCRdb's copy keeps in-frame clones and lacks some. The sample holds 8,000 to 10,000 clones, approximately 59% seen once. Sequencing was performed on tissue from the ileum, taken at autopsy. The receptors here all came from a woman between 18 and 50 years old with breast cancer.

In this sample, this clone turned up once. The chain couples TRBV4-3 to TRBJ2-1; 15 nucleotides align to TRBD2. This CDR3 has 18 residues. In germline, CDR1 is LGHNA, CDR2 YSLEER. The V segment lost 3 bases and the J segment 5 bases; nucleotides outside the gene matches: 8. The CDR3 nucleotides are TGCGCCAGCAGCCACGGATGGACTAGCGGGGGGGAAGACAATGAGCAGTTCTTC. This translates into CASSHGWTSGGEDNEQFF.

The gene calls are TRBV4-1 and TRBJ1-4, with a weak D call TRBD1 (6 bases). Trimming removed 4 bases from V and 6 bases from J, with 18 bases in between. The CDR3 runs to 16 residues. CDR1 MGHRA and CDR2 YSYEKL come from the germline V gene. Here the CDR3 reads CASSLLGGGGHEKLFF. For the CDR3, the DNA is TGCGCCAGCAGCCTATTAGGGGGAGGGGGGCATGAAAAACTGTTTTTT.

The rearrangement links TRBV7-2 to TRBJ2-4; D may match TRBD1 or TRBD2 (5 bases each). Per germline, CDR1 SGHTA and CDR2 FQGNSA. V was clipped by 1 base and J by 8 bases, with 12 bases between them. The CDR3 sequence is 14 residues long. CDR3 loop: CASSLEGWDHIQYF. The CDR3, as DNA: TGTGCCAGCAGCTTAGAAGGTTGGGACCACATTCAGTACTTC. The full variable domain, its missing parts supplied by reference TRBV7-2 and TRBJ2-4, is GAGVSQSPSNKVTEKGKDVELRCDPISGHTALYWYRQSLGQGLEFLIYFQGNSAPDKSGLPSDRFSAERTGGSVSTLTIQRTQQEDSAVYLCASSLEGWDHIQYFGAGTRLSVL.

The V gene is TRBV5-1, the J gene TRBJ1-2; D remains unclear. The germline V and J ends were trimmed by 1 base and 0 bases, with 13 bases remaining between them. Per germline, CDR1 SGHRS and CDR2 YFSETQ. The CDR3 has 16 amino acids. The CDR3 coding sequence is TGCGCCAGCAGCTTGTTTCTCTCAGCTACTAACTATGGCTACACCTTC. Encoded protein: CASSLFLSATNYGYTF.

This rearrangement joins TRBV2 to TRBJ2-3, with D unclear. The V end was cut by 6 bases, the J end by 0 bases, with 4 bases between. CDR3 length: 12 amino acids. The germline V gene encodes CDR1 SNHLY and CDR2 FYNNEI. The CDR3 sequence: CASRSSTDTQYF. The CDR3 DNA reads as TGTGCCAGCAGGTCTAGCACAGATACGCAGTATTTT.

In this sample, this clone turned up a few times. The chain links TRBV29-1 to TRBJ2-1; 7 nucleotides match TRBD1. V was pared by 3 bases and J by 8 bases, with 10 bases of the junction left unmatched. Per germline, CDR1 SQVTM and CDR2 ANQGSEA. This CDR3 has 14 amino acids. CDR3 DNA sequence: TGCAGCGTTGAGGCGACAGGGCTGTGGGATGAGCAGTTCTTC. This encodes CSVEATGLWDEQFF.

The chain combines TRBV6-2 or TRBV6-3 with TRBJ2-3; 9 nucleotides match TRBD1. The junction had 13 bases not matched to a gene; V was cut back by 6 bases and J by 6 bases. The length of the CDR3 is 16 residues. In germline, CDR1 is MNHEY, CDR2 SVGEGT. CDR3 sequence (DNA): TGTGCCAGCAGCTCTCGGGTGGGACAGGGAGAGGATACGCAGTATTTT. This sequence encodes CASSSRVGQGEDTQYF.

This clone was counted between two and nine times. The V gene is TRBV30, the J gene TRBJ2-6; no definite D call. The CDR3 runs to 16 residues. Germline V gives CDR1 GTSNPN, CDR2 SVGIG (reference sequence). Trimming removed 2 bases at V and 3 bases at J, with 14 bases between. DNA for the CDR3: TGTGCCTGGAGTTTGGGCTGGGGAAGTGGGGCCAACGTCCTGACTTTC. Translating gives CAWSLGWGSGANVLTF. Complete variable domain (other parts from reference TRBV30 and TRBJ2-6): SQTIHQWPATLVQPVGSPLSLECTVEGTSNPNLYWYRQAAGRGLQLLFYSVGIGQISSEVPQNLSASRPQDRQFILSSKKLLLSDSGFYLCAWSLGWGSGANVLTFGAGSRLTVL.

This chain connects TRBV4-2 to TRBJ2-3; D uncertain. Germline CDR1 is LGHNA and CDR2 is YNFKEQ. With 2 bases removed from V and 6 bases from J, the gap between germline ends came to 3 bases. This CDR3 comprises 11 residues. The CDR3 DNA reads as TGTGCCAGCAGCCAAAGGGATACGCAGTATTTT. It specifies CASSQRDTQYF.

This rearrangement joins TRBV9 to TRBJ2-2, with 8 bases aligning to TRBD2. This CDR3 region has 16 residues. Per the germline V gene, CDR1 is SGDLS and CDR2 is YYNGEE. V lost 4 bases and J lost 4; bases outside the gene matches: 9. CDR3 in DNA: TGTGCCAGCAGCCCCGACGGGACTAGTGCCACCGGGGAGCTGTTTTTT. Translation gives CASSPDGTSATGELFF.

V is TRBV7-9 and J is TRBJ2-1; D gene unclear. The CDR3 is made up of 13 amino acids. Trimming shortened V by 10 bases and J by 4 bases, and 14 bases separated the two germline ends. Germline V gene lookup returns CDR1 SEHNR and CDR2 FQNEAQ (reference sequence). The CDR3 loop is CATMVSSYNEQFF. The CDR3 DNA reads TGTGCCACGATGGTTTCCTCTTACAATGAGCAGTTCTTC.

The chain is built from TRBV27 and TRBJ1-6, with D possibly matching TRBD1 (5 bases). The CDR3 totals 14 residues. Trimming pared 5 bases from V and 10 bases from J, leaving 15 bases between. Germline loops: CDR1 MNHEY, CDR2 SMNVEV (reference sequence). The CDR3 is CASSIMTAQSPLHF. The CDR3 DNA is TGTGCCAGCAGTATAATGACAGCGCAATCACCCCTCCACTTT.

Concerning this clone: The identical CDR3 is also encoded by other nucleotide sequences in the sample. This chain connects TRBV6-4 to TRBJ2-3, with 9 nucleotides matching TRBD2. Germline V gene sequence: CDR1 MRHNA, CDR2 SNTAGT. The CDR3 is made up of 16 amino acids. Trimming at V came to 0 bases and at J to 2 bases, leaving 3 bases not matched to a gene. The CDR3 DNA reads TGTGCCAGCAGTGACTCCGCGGGGGGGGTCACAGATACGCAGTATTTT. Encoded protein: CASSDSAGGVTDTQYF.

J is TRBJ1-2 and V is TRBV20-1; D ambiguous. The CDR3 is 11 residues long. CDR1 and CDR2 from the germline V gene are DFQATT and SNEGSKA (reference sequence). CDR3 sequence: CTPTENYGYTF. CDR3 in DNA: TGCACACCCACGGAGAACTATGGCTACACCTTC.

The chain employs TRBV7-9 and TRBJ1-1; a weak D match, TRBD1 (6 bases). V dropped 1 base and J dropped 1 base, with 10 bases sitting between them. Germline V lookup: CDR1 SEHNR, CDR2 FQNEAQ (reference sequence). The CDR3 length is 15 residues. CDR3: CASSLEGGSNTEAFF. DNA for the CDR3: TGTGCCAGCAGCTTAGAGGGGGGCTCGAACACTGAAGCTTTCTTT.

The genes are TRBV30 and TRBJ2-7; perhaps TRBD1 as D (7 bases). Germline V gene data show CDR1 as GTSNPN and CDR2 as SVGIG (reference sequence). The CDR3 is made up of 12 amino acids. The V end was cut by 4 bases, the J end by 2 bases, with 9 bases between. The CDR3 sequence: CAWTGGTYEQYF. CDR3 nucleotide sequence: TGTGCCTGGACAGGGGGGACCTACGAGCAGTACTTC.

The V gene is TRBV5-6, the J gene TRBJ1-2; D call uncertain. V was cut by 3 bases and J by 2 bases, with 11 bases left in between. The CDR3 runs to 14 residues. CDR1 and CDR2 (germline): SGHDT, YYEEEE. The CDR3 sequence: CASSYTNRNYGYTF. In DNA, the CDR3 is TGTGCCAGCAGCTACACGAATAGGAACTATGGCTACACCTTC.

The V gene is TRBV5-4, the J gene TRBJ1-6, with 9 bases aligning to TRBD1. The CDR3 spans 14 residues. The V and J ends lost 2 bases and 7 bases, in that order; junction bases with no gene match: 1. Per germline, CDR1 SGHNT and CDR2 YYREEE (reference sequence). The CDR3 loop is CASSLQGANSPLHF. As DNA, the CDR3 is TGTGCCAGCAGCTTACAGGGGGCGAATTCACCCCTCCACTTT.

This clone appeared a few times. V is TRBV5-1 and J is TRBJ2-1; D ambiguous. Germline assignment: CDR1 SGHRS and CDR2 YFSETQ. Trimming removed 3 bases at V and 8 bases at J, with 15 bases between. The CDR3 has 14 residues. The DNA of the CDR3 is TGCGCCAGCAGCTACCAAAATGTGGGCCATGAGCAGTTCTTC. Protein: CASSYQNVGHEQFF.

In DNA, the CDR3 is TGTGCCAGCAGTTACAAAGCCGGGGAGCTGTTTTTT. Amino acids: CASSYKAGELFF. The V and J genes are TRBV6-2 or TRBV6-3 and TRBJ2-2; D is undetermined. The CDR3 is 12 amino acids. V was trimmed by 2 bases and J by 6 bases, leaving 4 bases between them. CDR1 is MNHEY, CDR2 SVGEGT, per germline.

J is TRBJ2-7 and V is TRBV9; D is unclear. The V end lost 0 bases, the J end lost 2 bases, and 15 bases lay between the germline ends. Germline lookup yields CDR1 SGDLS and CDR2 YYNGEE. The CDR3 loop spans 16 amino acids. The CDR3 DNA reads as TGTGCCAGCAGCGTAGCAGGTGAAGAAGGCCCCTACGAGCAGTACTTC. This translates into CASSVAGEEGPYEQYF.

The DNA of the CDR3 is TGTGCCATCAGCCCCTCGGACAGAGACGGTTTGCAGACCCAGTACTTC. Translating gives CAISPSDRDGLQTQYF. This chain links TRBV10-3 with TRBJ2-5; D perhaps matches TRBD1 (6 bases). V lost 6 bases, J lost 6 bases, and 23 bases lay in between. The CDR3 is 16 residues long. Germline V gene data show CDR1 as ENHRY and CDR2 as SYGVKD.

The chain recombines TRBV6-1 with TRBJ2-7; weak D call: TRBD2 (5 bases). Trimming left V 3 bases short and J 0 bases short, with 12 bases between. The germline CDR1 and CDR2 sequences are MNHNS and SASEGT. The CDR3 has 15 residues. The CDR3 region is CASSEQTGSSYEQYF. CDR3 coding DNA: TGTGCCAGCAGTGAGCAAACTGGGAGCTCCTACGAGCAGTACTTC.

V usage is TRBV19 and J usage is TRBJ2-6; either TRBD1 or TRBD2 may fit D (6 bases each). This CDR3 comprises 19 residues. With 3 bases removed from V and 0 bases from J, the gap between germline ends came to 18 bases. The germline V gene has CDR1 LNHDA and CDR2 SQIVND (reference sequence). The CDR3 is CASSITEGDFGSGANVLTF. The DNA for the CDR3 is TGTGCCAGTAGTATTACAGAGGGGGACTTCGGCTCTGGGGCCAACGTCCTGACTTTC.

This clone showed up just once. The chain has TRBV5-8 and TRBJ2-1; TRBD2 agrees at 14 bases. J was trimmed by 10 bases and V by 2 bases; bases with no gene match: 5. The germline V gene has CDR1 SGHTS and CDR2 YDEGEE. This CDR3 region has 15 residues. The DNA of the CDR3 is TGTGCCAGCAGCTTTGGACTAGCGGGGGGAGAGGAGCAGTTCTTC. Amino acid sequence: CASSFGLAGGEEQFF. The full variable domain, rest sourced from reference TRBV5-8 and TRBJ2-1, is EAGVTQSPTHLIKTRGQQATLRCSPISGHTSVYWYQQALGLGLQFLLWYDEGEERNRGNFPPRFSGRQFPNYSSELNVNALELEDSALYLCASSFGLAGGEEQFFGPGTRLTVL.